The 7 T cell receptor beta chains reported below all come from one sample, sequenced in a study of blood T cell repertoires in COVID-19. Assay: immunoSEQ multiplex PCR; the TCRdb copy retains only in-frame clones and omits some. The profile shows under 250,000 clones, about nine tenths of them singletons. The source material was peripheral blood. These receptors all come from a woman between 55 and 75 years old who had recovered from COVID-19.

The V gene is TRBV5-4, the J gene TRBJ1-6, with unresolved D. The CDR3 runs to 13 residues. V lost 0 bases and J 10 bases, leaving 8 bases between the germline ends. Germline V gene data show CDR1 as SGHNT and CDR2 as YYREEE (reference sequence). CDR3 region: CASSLETGSPLHF. The CDR3 bases are TGTGCCAGCAGCTTGGAGACGGGGTCACCCCTCCACTTT.

The chain is built from TRBV5-1 and TRBJ1-2; TRBD1 matches 8 bases. The CDR3 totals 14 residues. CDR1 SGHRS and CDR2 YFSETQ come from the germline V gene. After removal of 1 base from V and 6 bases from J, the junction contained 5 bases not matched to a gene. The chain's CDR3 is CASSLSGTGDGYTF. The CDR3 coding sequence is TGCGCCAGCAGCTTGTCCGGGACAGGAGATGGCTACACCTTC.

The chain recombines TRBV6-1 with TRBJ2-1; TRBD1 matches at 7 bases. The CDR3 length is 15 residues. Germline CDR1 and CDR2: MNHNS and SASEGT. The trim removed 2 bases at V and 4 bases at J, leaving 5 bases unmatched. DNA for the CDR3: TGTGCCAGCAGTGAAATGTCAGGGGGTTACAATGAGCAGTTCTTC. Translating gives CASSEMSGGYNEQFF.

The rearrangement joins TRBV28 to TRBJ1-2, with D uncertain. The CDR3 extends over 13 amino acids. Trimming took off 3 bases at V and 0 bases at J, with 5 bases between the two ends. CDR1 is MDHEN, CDR2 SYDVKM, per germline. In DNA form, the CDR3 reads TGTGCCAGCAGTTTCCGGGCTAACTATGGCTACACCTTC. Its translation is CASSFRANYGYTF.

The chain combines TRBV7-8 with TRBJ1-1; no definite D call. V was cut by 5 bases and J by 0 bases, with 13 bases left in between. The CDR3 has 15 amino acids. Germline assignment: CDR1 SGHVS and CDR2 FQNEAQ. The CDR3 DNA reads TGTGCCAGCAGCCCCGAGGTGTACATGAACACTGAAGCTTTCTTT. Amino acid sequence: CASSPEVYMNTEAFF.

This rearrangement joins TRBV10-1 to TRBJ2-4; D may be TRBD1 (6 bases). V lost 6 bases to trimming and J lost 0 bases, with 18 bases between them. Germline V CDR1 and CDR2: WNHNN, SYGVQD (reference sequence). CDR3 size: 17 residues. Here the CDR3 reads CASRDGSQGIAKNIQYF. CDR3 sequence (DNA): TGCGCCAGCAGAGATGGAAGCCAGGGGATAGCCAAAAACATTCAGTACTTC.

This clone was found once. J is TRBJ2-7 and V is TRBV27; weak D call: TRBD2 (5 bases). Germline V gives CDR1 MNHEY, CDR2 SMNVEV (reference sequence). Deletions cut 4 bases from V and 6 bases from J, with 13 bases between. The CDR3 has 13 amino acids. Here the CDR3 DNA reads TGTGCCAGCAGTTGGCTGGGAGAGGGCGAGCAGTACTTC. Its translation: CASSWLGEGEQYF.